These 22 T cell receptor beta chains share one sample of origin, sequenced in a study of blood T cells in healthy people across ages. A J-beta primer mix and a sample-barcoded 5' primer were used in a second PCR of about 7 to 12 cycles. TCRdb independently ran MiXCR on the 5' RACE reads; one entry per CDR3 protein. This table holds 1.5 million to 2 million distinct CDR3 sequences, about 35% found once. Sequenced input: blood. The source is a woman aged 25 to 45 in good health.

This clonotype was seen a handful of times. The chain employs TRBV3-1 and TRBJ2-3; the match to TRBD2 covers 9 bases. V lost 3 bases and J lost 11; bases outside the gene matches: 9. CDR1 is LGHDT, CDR2 YNNKEL, per germline (reference sequence). This CDR3 comprises 14 residues. The CDR3 sequence: CASSQDSGSYEQYF. CDR3 coding DNA: TGTGCCAGCAGCCAGGATAGCGGGAGCTACGAGCAGTATTTT.

V usage is TRBV5-1 and J usage is TRBJ2-7, with D tentatively TRBD1 or TRBD2 (5 bases each). Germline V gives CDR1 SGHRS, CDR2 YFSETQ. This CDR3 region has 15 residues. Trimming left V 3 bases short and J 2 bases short, with 15 bases between. The CDR3 coding sequence is TGCGCCAGCAGCTACATATCCGGGGCCGCCTACGAGCAGTACTTC. This gives the protein CASSYISGAAYEQYF.

V usage is TRBV6-1 and J usage is TRBJ2-7; no reliable D call. The CDR3 loop spans 15 amino acids. Germline V lookup: CDR1 MNHNS, CDR2 SASEGT. V lost 1 base to trimming and J lost 3 bases, with 13 bases between them. The CDR3 region is CASSEVSTTLYEQYF. In nucleotides, the CDR3 is TGTGCCAGCAGTGAAGTTTCCACCACTCTCTACGAGCAGTACTTC.

This clonotype was counted between two and nine times. The V and J genes are TRBV20-1 and TRBJ2-7, with 10 nucleotides matching TRBD2. The germline CDR1 and CDR2 sequences are DFQATT and SNEGSKA (reference sequence). This CDR3 comprises 16 residues. V gave up 5 bases and J gave up 0 bases; unmatched junction bases: 10. The CDR3 loop reads CSAAGRSSGGSYEQYF. In DNA form, the CDR3 reads TGCAGTGCTGCCGGCCGTTCTAGCGGGGGCTCCTACGAGCAGTACTTC.

In this sample, this clonotype turned up a few times. The V and J genes are TRBV3-1 and TRBJ2-3; TRBD2 aligns across 13 bases. Trimming cost V 4 bases and J 0 bases; bases outside gene matches: 4. This CDR3 spans 17 amino acids. From germline, CDR1 is LGHDT and CDR2 YNNKEL (reference sequence). In DNA, the CDR3 is TGTGCCAGCAGCCTCTGGACTAGCGGGGGAAGCACAGATACGCAGTATTTT. This sequence encodes CASSLWTSGGSTDTQYF.

This chain uses TRBV6-1 with TRBJ2-2; TRBD1 is a possible D gene (6 bases). Germline CDR1 is MNHNS and CDR2 is SASEGT. The CDR3 runs to 17 residues. V lost 2 bases and J 3 bases, leaving 16 bases between the germline ends. The CDR3 sequence is CASSEIRTAMDTGELFF. The CDR3 region has the DNA TGTGCCAGCAGTGAAATAAGGACAGCGATGGACACCGGGGAGCTGTTTTTT.

The chain couples TRBV12-3 or TRBV12-4 to TRBJ2-7; 10 bases agree with TRBD1. The V and J ends lost 10 bases and 3 bases, in that order; junction bases with no gene match: 6. The CDR3 spans 13 residues. The CDR3 region is CATRQGAFYEQYF. The DNA for the CDR3 is TGTGCCACCCGACAGGGGGCCTTCTACGAGCAGTACTTC.

The V and J genes are TRBV7-9 and TRBJ2-2; 8 nucleotides agree with TRBD1. Germline CDR1 is SEHNR and CDR2 is FQNEAQ (reference sequence). This CDR3 has 15 residues. V was clipped by 7 bases and J by 4 bases; unmatched bases: 8. The CDR3 DNA reads TGTGCCAGCATGCAGGGGGCCCTACCCACCGGGGAGCTGTTTTTT. Its protein product is CASMQGALPTGELFF.

V is TRBV6-5 and J is TRBJ2-5, with TRBD2 matching over 8 bases. V trimming: 5 bases; J trimming: 4 bases; junction bases outside the gene matches: 12. Germline CDR1 reads MNHEY; CDR2 reads SVGAGI. This CDR3 is built from 16 residues. CDR3 coding DNA: TGTGCCAGCAGTCCCGGAGCGGGGGCCCCTAGAGAGACCCAGTACTTC. Amino acids: CASSPGAGAPRETQYF.

This sequence joins TRBV7-2 and TRBJ1-6, with TRBD1 as a possible D gene (5 bases). The CDR3 spans 15 residues. The V gene's germline CDR1 is SGHTA and CDR2 FQGNSA. V was cut by 1 base and J by 11 bases, with 15 bases left in between. This CDR3 is CASSLGQGPFTPLHF. CDR3 sequence (DNA): TGTGCCAGCAGCTTAGGGCAGGGACCATTTACACCCCTCCACTTT.

In this sample, this clonotype turned up a few times. A much larger clone lies one base from this, so it may be a read error. This chain connects TRBV2 to TRBJ2-7, with D hard to call. Germline lookup yields CDR1 SNHLY and CDR2 FYNNEI. The CDR3 runs 13 residues. V lost 3 bases and J lost 0, with 6 bases in between. The CDR3 loop reads CASSDNTSYEQYF. The CDR3 region has the DNA TGTGCCAGCAGTGATAACACCTCCTACGAGCAGTACTTC.

This rearrangement joins TRBV20-1 to TRBJ1-6; 8 bases are shared with TRBD1. The CDR3 runs to 13 residues. With 6 bases clipped from V and 6 bases from J, the junction kept 4 bases outside the gene matches. Germline loops: CDR1 DFQATT, CDR2 SNEGSKA (reference sequence). CDR3 in amino acids: CSATGGGNSPLHF. The CDR3 nucleotides are TGCAGTGCCACAGGGGGGGGTAATTCACCCCTCCACTTT.

The V gene is TRBV28, the J gene TRBJ2-3; D remains unclear. There are 14 residues in the CDR3. The V gene's germline CDR1 is MDHEN and CDR2 SYDVKM. Trimming left V 5 bases short and J 2 bases short, with 11 bases between. This CDR3 is CASSPEADTDTQYF. The CDR3 bases are TGTGCCAGCAGTCCCGAGGCAGACACAGATACGCAGTATTTT.

This clonotype was seen more than once but under ten times. The chain uses TRBV6-1 and TRBJ2-5; D tentatively reads TRBD1 or TRBD2 (6 bases each). Germline-derived CDR1 and CDR2 are MNHNS and SASEGT. There are 15 residues in the CDR3. The V and J ends lost 4 bases and 4 bases respectively, with 16 bases between them. In DNA form, the CDR3 reads TGTGCCAGCAGTGCTTGGGGGGCCGGGAGAGAGACCCAGTACTTC. Translated, it gives CASSAWGAGRETQYF.

This clonotype was recorded a few times. The chain employs TRBV4-1 and TRBJ1-2, with 8 bases matching TRBD1. The germline V gene encodes CDR1 MGHRA and CDR2 YSYEKL. V dropped 1 base and J dropped 4; count of bases not matched to a gene: 8. The length of the CDR3 is 16 residues. CDR3 sequence (DNA): TGCGCCAGCAGCCAAGGGGCTGGACAGGGTGTCTATGGCTACACCTTC. Residues: CASSQGAGQGVYGYTF.

The chain employs TRBV21-1 and TRBJ2-3. TRBV21-1 is tagged as a pseudogene. The CDR3 is made up of 15 amino acids. The CDR3 nucleotides read TGTGCCAGCAGCAGGCAAACTGGTTTATGGGATACGCAGTATTTT. Encoded protein: CASSRQTGLWDTQYF.

The chain uses TRBV28 and TRBJ2-3; 9 positions match TRBD1. The CDR3 has 17 amino acids. Per the germline V gene, CDR1 is MDHEN and CDR2 is SYDVKM. V shed 9 bases, J shed 1 base, and the junction held 14 bases outside the gene matches. In nucleotides, the CDR3 is TGTGCCAGTAACGCGCCGGGACAGGGCATCGGCACAGATACGCAGTATTTT. Its protein is CASNAPGQGIGTDTQYF.

This rearrangement joins TRBV12-3 or TRBV12-4 to TRBJ2-5; D tentatively fits TRBD1 or TRBD2 (5 bases each). The CDR3 has 13 residues. V lost 1 base, J lost 7 bases, and 10 bases lay in between. This CDR3 reads CASSLGEQGTQYF. The CDR3 DNA reads as TGTGCCAGCAGTTTAGGGGAGCAGGGGACCCAGTACTTC.

The chain uses TRBV5-1 and TRBJ2-4; D assignment may be TRBD1 or TRBD2 (5 bases each). Near its end, the DNA agrees better with TRBJ2-7, so the J call may be wrong. The CDR3 contains 13 residues. CDR1 SGHRS and CDR2 YFSETQ come from the germline V gene. CDR3 bases: TGCGCCAGCAGTTTTGACCAGAGGGGCGAGCAGTACTTC. It codes for CASSFDQRGEQYF.

The sample holds a few counts of this clonotype. V usage is TRBV20-1 and J usage is TRBJ2-3; 12 bases align to TRBD2. V lost 0 bases and J lost 4; bases outside the gene matches: 8. The germline V gene has CDR1 DFQATT and CDR2 SNEGSKA (reference sequence). This CDR3 contains 17 residues. The CDR3 region is CSARDTGLAGLADTQYF. CDR3 nucleotide sequence: TGCAGTGCTAGAGATACCGGACTAGCGGGGTTAGCAGATACGCAGTATTTT.

The genes are TRBV20-1 and TRBJ2-7; 8 nucleotides match TRBD2. In germline, CDR1 is DFQATT, CDR2 SNEGSKA (reference sequence). CDR3 length equals 17 residues. The ends lost 0 bases at V and 3 bases at J; junction bases unmatched: 13. The CDR3 DNA sequence: TGCAGTGCTAGAGATCCTAATGAGCGGGGGAGTAACTACGAGCAGTACTTC. This gives the protein CSARDPNERGSNYEQYF.

The genes are TRBV7-7 and TRBJ2-1, with 13 bases aligning to TRBD2. J lost 5 bases, V lost 1 base, and 2 bases had no gene match. Germline CDR1 is SSHAT and CDR2 is FNYEAQ (reference sequence). This CDR3 has 16 amino acids. CDR3 nucleotide sequence: TGTGCCAGCAGCTTAGGAGGGACTAGCGGGAACAATGAGCAGTTCTTC. Amino acids: CASSLGGTSGNNEQFF.